Following are 9 T cell receptor beta chains from one sample sequenced in a study of T cells after somatic rescue of genetic block. TCRdb's table, derived via immunoSEQ multiplex PCR, lists solely in-frame clones and lacks some. The data contain tens of thousands of clones, about 91% of them seen just once; the ten biggest clones take up around 3%. Sequencing used peripheral blood mononuclear cells (PBMCs). These receptors were obtained from a man aged 40-49 years.

This clone is a singleton in its sample. The V gene is TRBV19, the J gene TRBJ1-1; no clear D gene. Germline V gene sequence: CDR1 LNHDA, CDR2 SQIVND (reference sequence). The V and J ends lost 4 bases and 3 bases respectively, with 12 bases between them. The CDR3 totals 14 residues. The CDR3, as DNA: TGTGCCAGTAGTACTCTGGACGTTGACACTGAAGCTTTCTTT. Translating gives CASSTLDVDTEAFF.

The chain links TRBV7-2 to TRBJ2-1; D assignment may be TRBD1 or TRBD2 (5 bases each). The germline gives CDR1 SGHTA, CDR2 FQGNSA. V was clipped by 0 bases and J by 10 bases, with 13 bases between them. The CDR3 extends over 14 amino acids. CDR3 bases: TGTGCCAGCAGCTTAGCGGCTAGAGGGACCGAGCAGTTCTTC. Amino acid sequence: CASSLAARGTEQFF.

The rearrangement links TRBV27 to TRBJ2-7; TRBD2 matches 7 bases. The length of the CDR3 is 14 residues. Trimming cost V 6 bases and J 4 bases; bases outside gene matches: 9. Germline lookup yields CDR1 MNHEY and CDR2 SMNVEV (reference sequence). The CDR3 here is CASRGIGGMYEQYF. The CDR3, as DNA: TGTGCCAGCAGGGGGATCGGGGGGATGTACGAGCAGTACTTC.

The CDR3 DNA reads as TGTGCCAGCAGTCTCCGTATAGGACAGGGGGAGACCCAGTACTTC. As protein: CASSLRIGQGETQYF. The chain combines TRBV27 with TRBJ2-5; 9 bases match TRBD1. The CDR3 runs to 15 residues. The J segment lost 5 bases and the V segment lost 5 bases, leaving 9 bases of the junction unmatched. Germline lookup yields CDR1 MNHEY and CDR2 SMNVEV (reference sequence).

The gene calls are TRBV6-6 and TRBJ2-1, with 9 bases fitting TRBD2. V shed 5 bases and J 15 bases; nucleotides not matched to a gene: 14. This CDR3 has 14 amino acids. Germline V gene lookup returns CDR1 MNHNY and CDR2 SVGAGI (reference sequence). The CDR3 is CASSKGTSLSGGFF. In nucleotides, the CDR3 is TGTGCCAGCAGTAAAGGGACTAGCCTTTCTGGGGGGTTCTTC.

The chain combines TRBV5-8 with TRBJ2-5, with D possibly matching TRBD2 (6 bases). This CDR3 is 14 amino acids long. Trimming removed 2 bases from V and 3 bases from J, with 11 bases in between. The germline V gene encodes CDR1 SGHTS and CDR2 YDEGEE. The DNA of the CDR3 is TGTGCCAGCAGCTTCCAGAGACTAGAAGAGACCCAGTACTTC. Translation: CASSFQRLEETQYF.

The J gene is TRBJ1-6, the V gene TRBV10-1; 7 positions agree with TRBD1. The CDR3 extends over 16 amino acids. The J segment lost 6 bases and the V segment lost 4 bases, leaving 9 bases of the junction unmatched. Germline loops: CDR1 WNHNN, CDR2 SYGVQD (reference sequence). The CDR3 nucleotides are TGCGCCAGCAGTGGAGACAGGGAGGTTAGTAATTCACCCCTCCACTTT. Its translation: CASSGDREVSNSPLHF.

This clone appeared a single time. The chain couples TRBV4-3 to TRBJ2-7; possibly TRBD2 for D (5 bases). V dropped 0 bases and J dropped 7 bases, with 19 bases sitting between them. In germline, CDR1 is LGHNA, CDR2 YSLEER. CDR3 length: 16 amino acids. The CDR3 region has the DNA TGCGCCAGCAGCCAAGATCTGGCGGGCCTAATGGGGGAGCAGTACTTC. It encodes CASSQDLAGLMGEQYF.

The J gene is TRBJ2-5, the V gene TRBV18; tentatively, D is TRBD2 (6 bases). V was trimmed by 6 bases and J by 10 bases, leaving 21 bases between them. The CDR3 sequence is 14 residues long. The germline CDR1 and CDR2 sequences are KGHSH and LQKENI. The CDR3 sequence is CASSGLGPRRGQYF. DNA for the CDR3: TGTGCCAGCTCGGGACTTGGCCCGAGGAGAGGCCAGTACTTC.